This TCR beta chain was sequenced during a study of cytomegalovirus exposure and HLA in healthy donors. General observations from the study: Sequencing depth roughly uniform across donors was assumed in presence/absence analyses.

The CDR3 spans 18 residues. V was clipped by 0 bases and J by 3 bases; unmatched bases: 6. Germline V lookup: CDR1 LGHNA, CDR2 YSLEER. This clone was picked up one time. Its cognate antigen is unknown. Researchers ran the PCR with 60 Vbeta and 13 Jbeta primers. Sequencing was performed with immunoSEQ multiplex PCR; in TCRdb, only in-frame clones are kept and a portion is missing. The data show around 180,000 clones, approximately 80% seen once. Sequencing was done on a sample of PBMCs. The gene calls are TRBV4-3 and TRBJ2-1; 12 bases map to TRBD2. This clonotype originated in a boy aged 2 to 10 in good health and CMV-seronegative. The CDR3 spells CASSQDETSGSYYNEQFF. The DNA for the CDR3 is TGCGCCAGCAGCCAAGACGAGACTAGCGGGAGTTACTACAATGAGCAGTTCTTC.